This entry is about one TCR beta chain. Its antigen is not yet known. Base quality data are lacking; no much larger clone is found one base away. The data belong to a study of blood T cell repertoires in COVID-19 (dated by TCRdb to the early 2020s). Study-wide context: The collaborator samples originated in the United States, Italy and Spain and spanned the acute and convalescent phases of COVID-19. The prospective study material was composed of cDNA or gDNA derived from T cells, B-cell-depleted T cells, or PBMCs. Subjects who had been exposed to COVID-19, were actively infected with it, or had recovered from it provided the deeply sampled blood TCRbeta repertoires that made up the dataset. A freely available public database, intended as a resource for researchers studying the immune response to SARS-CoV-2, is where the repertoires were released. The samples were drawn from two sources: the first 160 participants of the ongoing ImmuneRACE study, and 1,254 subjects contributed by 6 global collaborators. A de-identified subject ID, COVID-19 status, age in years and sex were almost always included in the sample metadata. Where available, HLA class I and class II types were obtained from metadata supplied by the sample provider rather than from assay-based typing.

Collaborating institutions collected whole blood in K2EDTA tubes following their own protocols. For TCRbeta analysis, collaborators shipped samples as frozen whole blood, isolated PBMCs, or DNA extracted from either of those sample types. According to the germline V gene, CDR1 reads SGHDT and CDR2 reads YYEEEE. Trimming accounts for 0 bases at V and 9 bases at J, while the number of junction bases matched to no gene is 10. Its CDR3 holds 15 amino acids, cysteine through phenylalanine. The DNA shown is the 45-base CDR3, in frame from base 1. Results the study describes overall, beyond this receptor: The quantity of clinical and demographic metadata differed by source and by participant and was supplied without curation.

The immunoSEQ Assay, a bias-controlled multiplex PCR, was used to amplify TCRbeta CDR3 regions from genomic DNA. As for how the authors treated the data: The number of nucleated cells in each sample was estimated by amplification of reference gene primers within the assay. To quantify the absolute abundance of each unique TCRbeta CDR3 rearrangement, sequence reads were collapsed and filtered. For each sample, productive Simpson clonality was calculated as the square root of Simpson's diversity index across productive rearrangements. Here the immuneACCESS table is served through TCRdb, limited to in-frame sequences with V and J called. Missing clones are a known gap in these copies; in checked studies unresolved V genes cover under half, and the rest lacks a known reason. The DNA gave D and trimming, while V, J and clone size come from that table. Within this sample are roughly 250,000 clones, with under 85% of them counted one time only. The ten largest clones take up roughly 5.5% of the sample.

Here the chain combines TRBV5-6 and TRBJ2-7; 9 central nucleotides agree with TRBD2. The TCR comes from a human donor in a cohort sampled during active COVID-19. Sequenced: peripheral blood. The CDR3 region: CASSLGLAAGGGQYF. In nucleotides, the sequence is TGTGCCAGCAGCTTGGGACTAGCGGCGGGTGGTGGGCAGTACTTC. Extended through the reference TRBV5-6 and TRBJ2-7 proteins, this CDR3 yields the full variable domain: DAGVTQSPTHLIKTRGQQVTLRCSPKSGHDTVSWYQQALGQGPQFIFQYYEEEERQRGNFPDRFSGHQFPNYSSELNVNALLLGDSALYLCASSLGLAAGGGQYFGPGTRLTVT.